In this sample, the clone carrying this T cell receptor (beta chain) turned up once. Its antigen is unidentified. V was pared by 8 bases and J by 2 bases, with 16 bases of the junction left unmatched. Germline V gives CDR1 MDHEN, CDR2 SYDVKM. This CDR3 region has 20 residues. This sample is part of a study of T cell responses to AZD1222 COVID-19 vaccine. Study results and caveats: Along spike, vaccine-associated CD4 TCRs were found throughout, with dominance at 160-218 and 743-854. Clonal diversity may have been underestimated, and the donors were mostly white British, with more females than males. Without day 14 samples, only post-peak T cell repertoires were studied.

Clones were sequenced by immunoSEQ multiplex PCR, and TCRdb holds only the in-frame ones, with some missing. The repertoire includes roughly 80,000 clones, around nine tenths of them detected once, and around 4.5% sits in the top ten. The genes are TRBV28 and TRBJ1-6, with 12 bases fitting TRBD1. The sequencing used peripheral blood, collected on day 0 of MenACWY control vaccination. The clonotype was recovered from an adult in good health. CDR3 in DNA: TGTGCCAGCCCATTAACGGGCGGGACAGGGGGCCAGGCCTATAATTCACCCCTCCACTTT. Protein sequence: CASPLTGGTGGQAYNSPLHF.